This T cell receptor beta chain comes out of a study of T cell repertoires in cytomegalovirus infection. This clonotype occurred many times. Mismatch with germline at one junction end may stem from a read error. TCRdb re-derived calls from the reads in MiXCR, one entry per CDR3 protein. Of a few hundred thousand distinct CDR3 sequences in the sample, less than 20% were seen once. CDR3 length equals 14 residues. The gene calls are TRBV12-3 or TRBV12-4 and TRBJ2-5; weak D call: TRBD2 (6 bases). Sequenced: PBMCs. The receptor was derived from a human donor in good health (CMV status not recorded). Some clones in this sample may be carry-over from other donors' samples. In nucleotides, the CDR3 is TGTGCCAGCGGTTTGACGGGAGTTAGAGAGACCCAGTACTTC. Translating it yields CASGLTGVRETQYF.